This is a list of T cell receptor beta chains from one sample in a study of T cells in Graves' hyperthyroidism and ophthalmopathy. Using its own MiXCR run on the multiplex PCR reads, TCRdb lists one record per CDR3 protein. The repertoire holds more than 500,000 distinct CDR3 sequences, with about 16% as singletons. The sequencing sample was made of blood. Receptors were obtained from a woman aged 30 to 39 with Graves' ophthalmopathy. CDR3s include the opening cysteine and the closing phenylalanine or tryptophan. Each record gives: clone size, D gene, J gene, V gene, CDR3 protein, CDR3 DNA. A D gene is named only where the DNA matches it firmly. Size is stated for part of the rows, as once, few or many counts, or as a class when the clone is expanded.

abundance: few; d_gene: TRBD1; j_gene: TRBJ2-1; v_gene: TRBV6-1; CDR3aa: CASSRLVQGTDEQFF; CDR3nt: TGTGCCAGCAGCCGCCTCGTTCAGGGGACAGATGAGCAGTTCTTC
abundance: many; d_gene: TRBD1; j_gene: TRBJ2-7; v_gene: TRBV18; CDR3aa: CASSRQGVGSEQYF; CDR3nt: TGTGCCAGCTCACGACAGGGGGTTGGTAGCGAGCAGTACTTC
abundance: NA; d_gene: NA; j_gene: TRBJ2-5; v_gene: TRBV14; CDR3aa: CASSWGPQETQYF; CDR3nt: TGTGCCAGCAGCTGGGGTCCACAAGAGACCCAGTACTTC
abundance: many; d_gene: TRBD2; j_gene: TRBJ2-1; v_gene: TRBV6-1; CDR3aa: CASSEVAGTSWLGEQFF; CDR3nt: TGTGCCAGCAGCGAAGTCGCCGGGACTAGCTGGTTGGGAGAGCAGTTCTTC
abundance: once; d_gene: NA; j_gene: TRBJ1-2; v_gene: TRBV4-3; CDR3aa: CASSEAPGNYGYTF; CDR3nt: TGCGCCAGCAGCGAAGCCCCGGGAAACTATGGCTACACCTTC
abundance: many; d_gene: NA; j_gene: TRBJ1-1; v_gene: TRBV29-1; CDR3aa: CSVRPGNTEAFF; CDR3nt: TGCAGCGTTCGGCCCGGGAACACTGAAGCTTTCTTT
abundance: many; d_gene: NA; j_gene: TRBJ2-7; v_gene: TRBV12-3/TRBV12-4; CDR3aa: CASSTTTGINEQYF; CDR3nt: TGTGCCAGCAGTACCACGACAGGAATCAACGAGCAGTACTTC
abundance: NA; d_gene: TRBD1; j_gene: TRBJ2-1; v_gene: TRBV4-1; CDR3aa: CASSQSRDSLRDEQFF; CDR3nt: TGCGCCAGCAGCCAATCACGGGACAGCCTGAGGGATGAGCAGTTCTTC
abundance: many; d_gene: NA; j_gene: TRBJ2-1; v_gene: TRBV20-1; CDR3aa: CSARFGTINEQFF; CDR3nt: TGCAGTGCTAGATTCGGGACGATCAATGAGCAGTTCTTC
abundance: few; d_gene: NA; j_gene: TRBJ2-5; v_gene: TRBV12-3/TRBV12-4; CDR3aa: CASGLQIQETQYF; CDR3nt: TGTGCCAGCGGGTTACAGATTCAGGAGACCCAGTACTTC
abundance: many; d_gene: NA; j_gene: TRBJ1-6; v_gene: TRBV20-1; CDR3aa: CSARQAASNSPLHF; CDR3nt: TGCAGTGCTAGACAGGCTGCTAGTAATTCACCCCTCCACTTT
abundance: once; d_gene: TRBD1; j_gene: TRBJ2-5; v_gene: TRBV3-1; CDR3aa: CASSPRTGDETQYF; CDR3nt: TGTGCCAGCAGCCCTCGGACAGGGGATGAGACCCAGTACTTC
abundance: many; d_gene: NA; j_gene: TRBJ2-3; v_gene: TRBV28; CDR3aa: CASSMPQGSDTQYF; CDR3nt: TGTGCCAGCAGTATGCCACAGGGTTCAGATACGCAGTATTTT
abundance: NA; d_gene: NA; j_gene: TRBJ2-7; v_gene: TRBV30; CDR3aa: CAWNLQSITYEQYF; CDR3nt: TGTGCCTGGAACCTACAGTCTATAACCTACGAGCAGTACTTC
abundance: many; d_gene: NA; j_gene: TRBJ1-1; v_gene: TRBV25-1; CDR3aa: CASSAQGFVAEAFF; CDR3nt: TGTGCCAGCAGTGCGCAGGGGTTTGTCGCTGAAGCTTTCTTT
abundance: many; d_gene: NA; j_gene: TRBJ2-7; v_gene: TRBV7-2; CDR3aa: CASSSRDPQNFSYEQYF; CDR3nt: TGTGCCAGCAGCTCACGGGACCCCCAGAACTTCTCCTACGAGCAGTACTTC
abundance: many; d_gene: TRBD1; j_gene: TRBJ1-1; v_gene: TRBV7-2; CDR3aa: CASSLEGAMNTEAFF; CDR3nt: TGTGCCAGCAGCTTAGAGGGGGCTATGAACACTGAAGCTTTCTTT
abundance: NA; d_gene: TRBD1; j_gene: TRBJ2-2; v_gene: TRBV6-1; CDR3aa: CASSGGQGLNTGELFF; CDR3nt: TGTGCCAGCAGTGGGGGACAGGGGTTGAACACCGGGGAGCTGTTTTTT
abundance: many; d_gene: NA; j_gene: TRBJ2-3; v_gene: TRBV7-2; CDR3aa: CASSLSVATDTQYF; CDR3nt: TGTGCCAGCAGCCTTAGCGTAGCCACAGATACGCAGTATTTT
abundance: many; d_gene: NA; j_gene: TRBJ2-7; v_gene: TRBV7-6; CDR3aa: CASSPPLWDGSHEQYF; CDR3nt: TGTGCCAGCAGCCCCCCCTTGTGGGACGGGAGCCACGAGCAGTACTTC
abundance: few; d_gene: NA; j_gene: TRBJ1-4; v_gene: TRBV13; CDR3aa: CASSFGTGKLFF; CDR3nt: TGTGCCAGCAGCTTCGGCACAGGAAAACTGTTTTTT
abundance: NA; d_gene: TRBD1; j_gene: TRBJ1-1; v_gene: TRBV6-1; CDR3aa: CASSHRRTGDPVEAFF; CDR3nt: TGTGCCAGCAGTCACCGGAGAACAGGGGACCCGGTTGAAGCTTTCTTT
abundance: NA; d_gene: TRBD1; j_gene: TRBJ2-1; v_gene: TRBV7-3; CDR3aa: CASSLQAGTGFGSNNEQFF; CDR3nt: TGTGCCAGCAGCTTACAAGCCGGGACAGGGTTTGGGTCCAACAATGAGCAGTTCTTC
abundance: many; d_gene: NA; j_gene: TRBJ2-3; v_gene: TRBV28; CDR3aa: CASSRPDTQYF; CDR3nt: TGTGCCAGCTCACGACCAGATACGCAGTATTTT
abundance: few; d_gene: NA; j_gene: TRBJ1-2; v_gene: TRBV6-1; CDR3aa: CASSYTLENYGYTF; CDR3nt: TGTGCCAGCAGTTATACTCTGGAGAACTATGGCTACACCTTC
abundance: few; d_gene: NA; j_gene: TRBJ1-2; v_gene: TRBV28; CDR3aa: CASSQTGTYGYTF; CDR3nt: TGTGCCAGCAGCCAAACAGGTACCTATGGCTACACCTTC
abundance: few; d_gene: NA; j_gene: TRBJ2-7; v_gene: TRBV7-2; CDR3aa: CASSLGVRTVTYEQYF; CDR3nt: TGTGCCAGCAGCTTAGGTGTCCGGACAGTGACCTACGAGCAGTACTTC
abundance: many; d_gene: TRBD1; j_gene: TRBJ1-1; v_gene: TRBV12-3/TRBV12-4; CDR3aa: CASSLDRGGTEAFF; CDR3nt: TGTGCCAGCAGTTTAGACAGGGGAGGCACTGAAGCTTTCTTT
abundance: many; d_gene: NA; j_gene: TRBJ1-1; v_gene: TRBV30; CDR3aa: CAWNGEGVTEAFF; CDR3nt: TGTGCCTGGAATGGGGAGGGGGTCACTGAAGCTTTCTTT
abundance: many; d_gene: NA; j_gene: TRBJ2-5; v_gene: TRBV13; CDR3aa: CASSQALVRETQYF; CDR3nt: TGTGCCAGCAGCCAAGCTCTAGTTCGGGAGACCCAGTACTTC
abundance: NA; d_gene: NA; j_gene: TRBJ2-2; v_gene: TRBV5-4; CDR3aa: CASSVTGYGTGELFF; CDR3nt: TGTGCCAGCAGCGTAACAGGGTATGGTACCGGGGAGCTGTTTTTT
abundance: NA; d_gene: TRBD1; j_gene: TRBJ2-7; v_gene: TRBV5-1; CDR3aa: CASSQDRGQYEQYF; CDR3nt: TGCGCCAGCAGCCAAGACAGGGGGCAATACGAGCAGTACTTC
abundance: many; d_gene: NA; j_gene: TRBJ2-5; v_gene: TRBV13; CDR3aa: CASSLGQGIETQYF; CDR3nt: TGTGCCAGCAGCTTGGGTCAGGGAATCGAGACCCAGTACTTC
abundance: NA; d_gene: NA; j_gene: TRBJ2-1; v_gene: TRBV6-1; CDR3aa: CASIYRRDGLQEQFF; CDR3nt: TGTGCCAGCATCTACCGGCGGGACGGACTCCAAGAGCAGTTCTTC
abundance: many; d_gene: NA; j_gene: TRBJ2-2; v_gene: TRBV3-1; CDR3aa: CASSQRNGPGELFF; CDR3nt: TGTGCCAGCAGCCAAAGAAACGGCCCCGGGGAGCTGTTTTTT
abundance: many; d_gene: NA; j_gene: TRBJ2-3; v_gene: TRBV12-3/TRBV12-4; CDR3aa: CASSLAMAQITDTQYF; CDR3nt: TGTGCCAGCAGTTTAGCGATGGCTCAGATCACAGATACGCAGTATTTT
abundance: few; d_gene: NA; j_gene: TRBJ2-3; v_gene: TRBV15; CDR3aa: CATSRDQVGTQYF; CDR3nt: TGTGCCACCAGCAGAGATCAGGTCGGTACGCAGTATTTT
abundance: NA; d_gene: NA; j_gene: TRBJ2-2; v_gene: TRBV7-2; CDR3aa: CASSFIKNTGELFF; CDR3nt: TGTGCCAGCAGCTTTATAAAAAACACCGGGGAGCTGTTTTTT
abundance: NA; d_gene: NA; j_gene: TRBJ2-3; v_gene: TRBV30; CDR3aa: CATIGPTDTQYF; CDR3nt: TGTGCCACAATAGGGCCCACAGATACGCAGTATTTT
abundance: NA; d_gene: NA; j_gene: TRBJ1-1; v_gene: TRBV3-1; CDR3aa: CASSHGQHTEAFF; CDR3nt: TGTGCCAGCAGCCATGGACAGCACACTGAAGCTTTCTTT
abundance: many; d_gene: TRBD1; j_gene: TRBJ1-1; v_gene: TRBV5-1; CDR3aa: CASSFGGTANTEAFF; CDR3nt: TGCGCCAGCAGCTTCGGTGGGACAGCGAACACTGAAGCTTTCTTT
abundance: many; d_gene: NA; j_gene: TRBJ1-1; v_gene: TRBV28; CDR3aa: CASRTGSGWGTEAFF; CDR3nt: TGTGCCAGCCGGACGGGATCGGGTTGGGGCACTGAAGCTTTCTTT
abundance: many; d_gene: NA; j_gene: TRBJ2-2; v_gene: TRBV28; CDR3aa: CASRGTQPPGELFF; CDR3nt: TGTGCCAGCAGAGGGACCCAACCACCGGGAGAGCTGTTTTTT
abundance: NA; d_gene: NA; j_gene: TRBJ2-1; v_gene: TRBV19; CDR3aa: CASRPGTHSYNEQFF; CDR3nt: TGTGCCAGTAGGCCCGGGACTCACTCCTACAATGAGCAGTTCTTC
abundance: NA; d_gene: NA; j_gene: TRBJ1-3; v_gene: TRBV27; CDR3aa: CAGSLDKPSGNTIYF; CDR3nt: TGTGCCGGCAGTCTAGACAAACCCTCTGGAAACACTATATATTTT
abundance: many; d_gene: NA; j_gene: TRBJ1-5; v_gene: TRBV2; CDR3aa: CASKPGYSNQPQHF; CDR3nt: TGTGCCAGCAAGCCAGGATATAGCAATCAGCCCCAGCATTTT
abundance: many; d_gene: NA; j_gene: TRBJ1-2; v_gene: TRBV5-1; CDR3aa: CASSLSGERGYTF; CDR3nt: TGCGCCAGCAGCTTATCCGGGGAACGTGGCTACACCTTC
abundance: NA; d_gene: NA; j_gene: TRBJ2-1; v_gene: TRBV7-6; CDR3aa: CASSSRMNEQFF; CDR3nt: TGTGCCAGCAGCTCCAGAATGAATGAGCAGTTCTTC
abundance: many; d_gene: TRBD2; j_gene: TRBJ2-2; v_gene: TRBV18; CDR3aa: CASSPVAGMNTGELFF; CDR3nt: TGTGCCAGCTCACCAGTAGCGGGAATGAACACCGGGGAGCTGTTTTTT
abundance: NA; d_gene: NA; j_gene: TRBJ2-4; v_gene: TRBV19; CDR3aa: CASSIGVGVAKNIQYF; CDR3nt: TGTGCCAGTAGTATTGGTGTGGGGGTAGCCAAAAACATTCAGTACTTC
abundance: NA; d_gene: NA; j_gene: TRBJ1-4; v_gene: TRBV7-2; CDR3aa: CASSLTGSKGKLFF; CDR3nt: TGTGCCAGCAGCCTTACAGGATCTAAGGGAAAACTGTTTTTT
abundance: NA; d_gene: TRBD2; j_gene: TRBJ2-1; v_gene: TRBV10-3; CDR3aa: CAISDGLAGVNEQFF; CDR3nt: TGTGCCATCAGTGATGGACTAGCGGGAGTTAATGAGCAGTTCTTC
abundance: NA; d_gene: TRBD2; j_gene: TRBJ2-1; v_gene: TRBV20-1; CDR3aa: CSARGGLVNYNEQFF; CDR3nt: TGCAGTGCTAGGGGGGGACTAGTTAACTACAATGAGCAGTTCTTC
abundance: once; d_gene: TRBD1; j_gene: TRBJ1-2; v_gene: TRBV19; CDR3aa: CASRGQGAGGGYTF; CDR3nt: TGTGCCAGTAGGGGACAGGGGGCCGGAGGTGGCTACACCTTC
abundance: many; d_gene: NA; j_gene: TRBJ2-1; v_gene: TRBV5-1; CDR3aa: CASSLGLGLALDDEQFF; CDR3nt: TGCGCCAGCAGCTTGGGTTTAGGGCTAGCGTTAGATGATGAGCAGTTCTTC
abundance: NA; d_gene: TRBD2; j_gene: TRBJ2-3; v_gene: TRBV3-1; CDR3aa: CASSQVLFSRTSGSDTQYF; CDR3nt: TGTGCCAGCAGCCAAGTGCTCTTTTCTAGGACTAGCGGTTCAGATACGCAGTATTTT
abundance: many; d_gene: NA; j_gene: TRBJ2-3; v_gene: TRBV6-2/TRBV6-3; CDR3aa: CASYSTGASGSTDTQYF; CDR3nt: TGTGCCAGCTACTCTACAGGGGCAAGCGGGAGCACAGATACGCAGTATTTT
abundance: few; d_gene: NA; j_gene: TRBJ1-4; v_gene: TRBV10-3; CDR3aa: CAISESAGGVNEKLFF; CDR3nt: TGTGCCATCAGTGAATCTGCGGGGGGTGTCAATGAAAAACTGTTTTTT
abundance: many; d_gene: TRBD1; j_gene: TRBJ2-7; v_gene: TRBV28; CDR3aa: CASKLRDSESYEQYF; CDR3nt: TGTGCCAGCAAGTTGAGGGACAGCGAATCCTACGAGCAGTACTTC
abundance: many; d_gene: NA; j_gene: TRBJ1-1; v_gene: TRBV10-3; CDR3aa: CAITQSGQNTEAFF; CDR3nt: TGTGCCATCACTCAGTCGGGACAGAACACTGAAGCTTTCTTT